One and the same sample provided the 20 T cell receptor beta chains below, sequenced in a study of T cell clonotyping in hematopoietic cell transplantation. Sequencing was performed with immunoSEQ multiplex PCR; in TCRdb, only in-frame clones are kept and a portion is missing. The repertoire consists of some 16,000 clones, with around 93% occurring once and the leading ten covering around 1.8%. The time point is: recipient sample about 28 days before transplant, after cytoreduction. Specimen: peripheral blood mononuclear cells, collected before stem cell transplant. Receptor source: a man between 18 and 29 years old with biphenotypic leukemia. Some clones in this sample may be carry-over from other donors' samples.

CDR3 loop: CASSSSGTGPSYEQYF. The DNA of the CDR3 is TGTGCCAGCAGCTCCTCCGGGACAGGGCCCTCCTACGAGCAGTACTTC. This sequence joins TRBV7-8 and TRBJ2-7; 9 bases match TRBD1. The trim removed 4 bases at V and 0 bases at J, leaving 7 bases unmatched. Germline CDR1 is SGHVS and CDR2 is FQNEAQ. The CDR3 has 16 residues.

The V gene is TRBV7-6, the J gene TRBJ2-7; D may be TRBD2 (5 bases). Trimming shortened V by 3 bases and J by 2 bases, and 14 bases separated the two germline ends. From germline, CDR1 is SGHVS and CDR2 FNYEAQ. The length of the CDR3 is 15 residues. The CDR3 DNA reads as TGTGCCAGCAGCTTCTCGCTCGGCGGGCCCTACGAGCAGTACTTC. It codes for CASSFSLGGPYEQYF.

The V and J genes are TRBV7-2 and TRBJ2-2; the match to TRBD2 covers 8 bases. J gave up 6 bases and V 1 base, and 4 bases lay outside the gene matches. In germline, CDR1 is SGHTA, CDR2 FQGNSA. The CDR3 is 15 residues long. CDR3 nucleotides: TGTGCCAGCAGCTTAGACCGGGGGGGCCCCGGGGAGCTGTTTTTT. Protein: CASSLDRGGPGELFF.

The rearrangement uses TRBV29-1 and TRBJ1-2, with D uncertain. The CDR3 totals 14 residues. Per germline, CDR1 SQVTM and CDR2 ANQGSEA. Trimming cost V 6 bases and J 5 bases, with 19 bases left between them. This chain's CDR3 is CSVSGGSRSYGYTF. In DNA form, the CDR3 reads TGCAGCGTATCGGGCGGTTCTCGATCTTATGGCTACACCTTC.

The chain employs TRBV2 and TRBJ2-1, with TRBD1 identical over 7 bases. V trimming: 9 bases; J trimming: 0 bases; junction bases outside the gene matches: 11. The germline gives CDR1 SNHLY, CDR2 FYNNEI. This CDR3 is built from 16 residues. CDR3: CARGPVDRVSYNEQFF. Written as DNA, the CDR3 is TGTGCCAGAGGCCCCGTAGACAGGGTCTCCTACAATGAGCAGTTCTTC.

This clone was recorded once. The rearrangement links TRBV4-2 to TRBJ2-3; D remains ambiguous. This CDR3 spans 14 amino acids. The germline V and J ends were trimmed by 4 bases and 2 bases, with 10 bases remaining between them. Germline V lookup: CDR1 LGHNA, CDR2 YNFKEQ. For the CDR3, the DNA is TGTGCCAGCAGCCCGCGGTGGTACACAGATACGCAGTATTTT. It is translated as CASSPRWYTDTQYF.

V and J are TRBV27 and TRBJ1-2; D uncertain. This CDR3 has 14 amino acids. Trimming stripped 6 bases from V and 4 bases from J, with 15 bases between. Germline lookup yields CDR1 MNHEY and CDR2 SMNVEV (reference sequence). The CDR3 protein is CASSLSGELYGYTF. DNA for the CDR3: TGTGCCAGCAGCCTCTCAGGAGAACTCTATGGCTACACCTTC.

The chain carries TRBV30 and TRBJ1-3, with 7 bases that match TRBD1. With V trimmed by 0 bases and J by 3 bases, 8 bases remained unmatched. Germline CDR1 and CDR2: GTSNPN and SVGIG (reference sequence). The CDR3 has 16 amino acids. As DNA, the CDR3 is TGTGCCTGGAGTGTCGGGACAGCTTTAGTTGGAAACACCATATATTTT. Translated, it gives CAWSVGTALVGNTIYF.

The rearrangement links TRBV5-6 to TRBJ2-7; 7 nucleotides agree with TRBD1. The trim removed 6 bases at V and 2 bases at J, leaving 8 bases unmatched. Germline assignment: CDR1 SGHDT and CDR2 YYEEEE. The CDR3 is made up of 14 amino acids. CDR3 DNA sequence: TGTGCCAGCAAATCGTACAGGGGAGCCTACGAGCAGTACTTC. Amino acids: CASKSYRGAYEQYF. The full variable domain, its missing parts supplied by reference TRBV5-6 and TRBJ2-7, is DAGVTQSPTHLIKTRGQQVTLRCSPKSGHDTVSWYQQALGQGPQFIFQYYEEEERQRGNFPDRFSGHQFPNYSSELNVNALLLGDSALYLCASKSYRGAYEQYFGPGTRLTVT.

The V and J genes are TRBV7-6 and TRBJ2-7; 8 nucleotides line up with TRBD2. With V trimmed by 1 base and J by 3 bases, 14 bases remained unmatched. Germline values: CDR1 SGHVS, CDR2 FNYEAQ. The CDR3 spans 18 residues. The CDR3 sequence: CASSLGPPTSGDNYEQYF. CDR3 sequence (DNA): TGTGCCAGCAGCTTAGGCCCCCCTACTAGCGGCGATAACTACGAGCAGTACTTC.

A single count supports this clone. The genes are TRBV30 and TRBJ1-2, with no clear D. Germline values: CDR1 GTSNPN, CDR2 SVGIG (reference sequence). This CDR3 is 12 amino acids long. Deletions cut 0 bases from V and 8 bases from J, with 10 bases between. CDR3 sequence reads: CAWSVATPGYTF. The CDR3 coding sequence is TGTGCCTGGAGTGTAGCGACACCGGGCTACACCTTC.

The chain joins TRBV30 to TRBJ1-6, with 7 bases that match TRBD1. The length of the CDR3 is 14 residues. Germline CDR1 is GTSNPN and CDR2 is SVGIG (reference sequence). J gave up 7 bases and V 1 base, and 4 bases lay outside the gene matches. CDR3 coding DNA: TGTGCCTGGAGTGCCGGACAGGACAATTCACCCCTCCACTTT. It specifies CAWSAGQDNSPLHF.

To note about this clone: In the same sample, other DNA sequences code for this CDR3. The chain recombines TRBV5-6 with TRBJ2-7, with D unresolved. The CDR3 is 13 residues long. V was trimmed by 0 bases and J by 2 bases, leaving 6 bases between them. Germline-derived CDR1 and CDR2 are SGHDT and YYEEEE. CDR3 protein: CASSLGRAYEQYF. The CDR3 DNA sequence: TGTGCCAGCAGCTTGGGACGAGCCTACGAGCAGTACTTC.

The gene calls are TRBV7-2 and TRBJ2-3, with a weak D call TRBD2 (5 bases). CDR1 is SGHTA, CDR2 FQGNSA, per germline. The CDR3 sequence is 12 residues long. V lost 8 bases to trimming and J lost 2 bases, with 8 bases between them. CDR3 protein: CASGRYTDTQYF. DNA of the CDR3: TGTGCCAGCGGGAGATACACAGATACGCAGTATTTT. Full variable domain (remainder filled in from reference TRBV7-2 and TRBJ2-3): GAGVSQSPSNKVTEKGKDVELRCDPISGHTALYWYRQSLGQGLEFLIYFQGNSAPDKSGLPSDRFSAERTGGSVSTLTIQRTQQEDSAVYLCASGRYTDTQYFGPGTRLTVL.

The rearrangement links TRBV25-1 to TRBJ1-3, with D unclear. The CDR3 spans 12 residues. With 5 bases removed from V and 0 bases from J, the gap between germline ends came to 2 bases. Germline loops: CDR1 MGHDK, CDR2 SYGVNS. DNA of the CDR3: TGTGCCAGCAGTCTCTCTGGAAACACCATATATTTT. As protein: CASSLSGNTIYF.

CDR3 region: CASSFRQQGGGELFF. CDR3 nucleotides: TGTGCCAGCAGCTTTAGACAGCAAGGTGGCGGGGAGCTGTTTTTT. The rearrangement links TRBV7-2 to TRBJ2-2; possible D gene TRBD1, 5 bases. The CDR3 spans 15 residues. V gave up 3 bases and J gave up 7 bases, with 15 bases separating them. Germline assignment: CDR1 SGHTA and CDR2 FQGNSA.

CDR3 nucleotide sequence: TGTGCCAGCAGTGAAGGGGCCCCGGTCCTCTATGGCTACACCTTC. The encoded protein is CASSEGAPVLYGYTF. The rearrangement links TRBV2 to TRBJ1-2; D not certain. The CDR3 is 15 residues long. V lost 1 base to trimming and J lost 4 bases, with 13 bases between them. Germline-derived CDR1 and CDR2 are SNHLY and FYNNEI.

The J gene is TRBJ1-2, the V gene TRBV5-1, with 8 bases lining up with TRBD1. Germline V gene sequence: CDR1 SGHRS, CDR2 YFSETQ. The CDR3 has 15 residues. V shed 4 bases and J 3 bases; nucleotides not matched to a gene: 8. The CDR3 loop is CASSTPGQVDYGYTF. The CDR3 DNA is TGCGCCAGCAGCACACCGGGACAGGTCGACTATGGCTACACCTTC.

The chain employs TRBV29-1 and TRBJ1-1; perhaps TRBD1 as D (6 bases). The germline gives CDR1 SQVTM, CDR2 ANQGSEA. This CDR3 is built from 13 residues. Trimming took 7 bases from V and 4 from J, leaving 16 bases between them. CDR3 DNA sequence: TGCAGCGCCGAAACAGGGATCGCCACTGAAGCTTTCTTT. Residues: CSAETGIATEAFF.

The CDR3 bases are TGTGCCAGCAGCTTAAAGGCGGCAGGGCAAGAGACCCAGTACTTC. Its translation: CASSLKAAGQETQYF. The rearrangement uses TRBV7-2 and TRBJ2-5; D might be TRBD1 (5 bases). CDR3 length: 15 amino acids. V lost 2 bases and J lost 2, with 12 bases in between. The germline CDR1 and CDR2 sequences are SGHTA and FQGNSA. Full variable domain (missing parts from reference TRBV7-2 and TRBJ2-5): GAGVSQSPSNKVTEKGKDVELRCDPISGHTALYWYRQSLGQGLEFLIYFQGNSAPDKSGLPSDRFSAERTGGSVSTLTIQRTQQEDSAVYLCASSLKAAGQETQYFGPGTRLLVL.